Many counts were recorded for the clone carrying this T cell receptor (beta chain). All sequencing subjects had displayed CD8+CD57+ cell expansion on flow cytometry. Profiling that covered TCR beta VDJ and CDR3 relied on genomic DNA as its template. TCRdb reanalysed the reads using MiXCR and keeps one entry per CDR3 protein. The sample carries approximately 150,000 distinct CDR3 sequences, less than 60% recorded once. The sample originates from a study of CD8+CD57+ T cells in acquired aplastic anemia. CDR1 and CDR2 (germline): SGHNT, YENEEA. Trimming shortened V by 2 bases and J by 8 bases, and 9 bases separated the two germline ends. The CDR3 runs to 13 residues.

Sequencing was performed on sorted CD4+, CD8+, or CD8+CD57+ T cells (not recorded which) from PBMCs. This rearrangement joins TRBV11-3 to TRBJ2-2; D remains ambiguous. The sequence came from a human donor with aplastic anemia. The CDR3 is CASSLRGAGELFF. The CDR3 DNA is TGTGCCAGCAGCTTACGCGGAGCGGGGGAGCTGTTTTTT. Drawing the rest from reference TRBV11-3 and TRBJ2-2, the complete variable domain is EAGVVQSPRYKIIEKKQPVAFWCNPISGHNTLYWYLQNLGQGPELLIRYENEEAVDDSQLPKDRFSAERLKGVDSTLKIQPAELGDSAVYLCASSLRGAGELFFGEGSRLTVL.